These T cell receptor beta chains were read from a single sample in a study of blood T cells in healthy people across ages. MiXCR, run by TCRdb on the 5' RACE reads, gives a single entry per CDR3 protein. The sample contains about 800,000 distinct CDR3 sequences, about three fifths of which appear only once. The sequenced sample was blood. Receptor source: a man younger than 45 in good health. Both conserved end residues are part of each CDR3. The order of the fields is CDR3 length, D gene, J gene, V gene, clone size, CDR3 protein, CDR3 DNA. The D gene is left open where the match is weak. Some rows have no size entry. The others give once, few or many, or a class for an expanded clone.

>14|TRBD2|TRBJ2-1|TRBV10-3|.
CAIRIRPGGDEQFF
TGCGCCATCAGAATTAGGCCGGGAGGTGATGAGCAGTTCTTC
>11|.|TRBJ2-7|TRBV30|.
CAWSVGGPPYF
TGTGCCTGGAGTGTAGGGGGTCCTCCGTACTTC
>13|.|TRBJ1-1|TRBV28|.
CASSASMNTEAFF
TGTGCCAGCAGTGCCTCTATGAACACTGAAGCTTTCTTT
>18|TRBD1|TRBJ2-6|TRBV2|.
CASSEGQGLTSGANVLTF
TGTGCCAGCAGTGAGGGACAGGGATTAACCTCTGGGGCCAACGTCCTGACTTTC
>13|.|TRBJ1-2|TRBV5-1|.
CASSADKTYGYTF
TGCGCCAGCAGCGCCGACAAAACCTATGGCTACACCTTC
>13|.|TRBJ2-1|TRBV3-1|.
CASSGSGLAEQFF
TGTGCCAGCAGCGGTTCTGGTCTAGCCGAGCAGTTCTTC
>15|TRBD2|TRBJ2-1|TRBV12-3/TRBV12-4|.
CASELAGAPYNEQFF
TGTGCCAGCGAGCTAGCGGGTGCCCCCTACAATGAGCAGTTCTTC
>17|.|TRBJ2-7|TRBV3-1|.
CASSQDKGPGFSYEQYF
TGTGCCAGCAGCCAAGACAAGGGGCCGGGGTTTTCCTACGAGCAGTACTTC
>18|.|TRBJ2-1|TRBV6-2/TRBV6-3|.
CASSYSAGFGSSYNEQFF
TGTGCCAGCAGTTACAGCGCCGGGTTTGGAAGCTCCTACAATGAGCAGTTCTTC
>16|.|TRBJ2-4|TRBV7-9|few
CASSPAAGVTKNIQYF
TGTGCCAGCAGCCCAGCGGCAGGGGTGACCAAAAACATTCAGTACTTC
>13|.|TRBJ2-7|TRBV20-1|.
CSARSPGGYEQYF
TGCAGTGCTAGGTCCCCAGGCGGCTACGAGCAGTACTTC
>15|.|TRBJ2-5|TRBV28|few
CASSLFSGRFETQYF
TGTGCCAGCAGTTTGTTCAGCGGGCGGTTCGAGACCCAGTACTTC
>13|.|TRBJ1-5|TRBV29-1|.
CSVGDRLGQPQHF
TGCAGCGTTGGAGACAGGTTAGGCCAGCCCCAGCATTTT
>13|.|TRBJ1-1|TRBV25-1|.
CASRGSVNTEAFF
TGTGCCAGCAGAGGGTCCGTAAACACTGAAGCTTTCTTT
>15|TRBD2|TRBJ2-5|TRBV2|.
CASSEASGRGETQYF
TGTGCCAGCAGTGAGGCTAGCGGGAGGGGTGAGACCCAGTACTTC
>15|TRBD2|TRBJ2-1|TRBV11-2|few
CASSREGTRGNEQFF
TGTGCCAGCAGCCGAGAGGGGACTAGGGGCAATGAGCAGTTCTTC
>16|TRBD1|TRBJ1-2|TRBV20-1|few
CSAATTWTGLNYGYTF
TGCAGTGCCGCTACAACTTGGACAGGGCTTAACTATGGCTACACCTTC
>13|.|TRBJ2-7|TRBV6-2/TRBV6-3|few
CASSSPSPDEQYF
TGTGCCAGCAGTTCCCCCAGCCCCGACGAGCAGTACTTC
>11|.|TRBJ2-1|TRBV29-1|.
CSVSGYNEQFF
TGCAGCGTTTCCGGCTACAATGAGCAGTTCTTC
>15|TRBD2|TRBJ2-5|TRBV9|.
CASSPRGGKEETQYF
TGTGCCAGCAGCCCGCGGGGGGGTAAGGAAGAGACCCAGTACTTC
>16|TRBD2|TRBJ2-3|TRBV29-1|few
CSVEGGRYLLTDTQYF
TGCAGCGTTGAGGGCGGGAGATACTTACTCACAGATACGCAGTATTTT
>16|.|TRBJ2-3|TRBV20-1|.
CSAREKYSLTSNTQYF
TGCAGTGCTAGAGAAAAGTACAGCCTCACTTCGAATACGCAGTATTTT
>12|TRBD2|TRBJ2-7|TRBV20-1|.
CSANGGWLEQYF
TGCAGTGCTAACGGGGGGTGGTTGGAGCAGTACTTC
>16|TRBD2|TRBJ2-1|TRBV7-2|.
CASSSPGTSGNNEQFF
TGTGCCAGCAGCTCACCCGGGACTAGCGGGAACAATGAGCAGTTCTTC
>14|.|TRBJ2-7|TRBV20-1|.
CSASTPGLRYEQYF
TGCAGTGCTAGTACCCCGGGACTGCGCTACGAGCAGTACTTC
>16|.|TRBJ2-3|TRBV20-1|.
CSARPQPIADTDTQYF
TGCAGTGCTAGACCTCAACCTATAGCGGACACAGATACGCAGTATTTT
>13|TRBD1|TRBJ1-4|TRBV20-1|.
CSATPGQYEKLFF
TGCAGTGCAACTCCGGGACAGTATGAAAAACTGTTTTTT
>16|TRBD2|TRBJ2-1|TRBV28|.
CARSSPAGGSYNEQFF
TGTGCCCGCAGTTCCCCAGCGGGAGGGTCCTACAATGAGCAGTTCTTC
>14|TRBD2|TRBJ2-3|TRBV12-3/TRBV12-4|.
CASSVAGVTDTQYF
TGTGCCAGCAGTGTAGCGGGGGTAACAGATACGCAGTATTTT
>14|.|TRBJ2-7|TRBV27|.
CASSLLVNSYEQYF
TGTGCCAGCAGTTTATTGGTCAACTCCTACGAGCAGTACTTC
>16|.|TRBJ2-7|TRBV20-1|.
CSPIRGDEGGTYEQYF
TGCAGTCCAATTCGCGGGGATGAAGGGGGGACCTACGAGCAGTACTTC
>16|.|TRBJ2-3|TRBV15|.
CATSRDLSVGTDTQYF
TGTGCCACCAGCAGAGATTTGAGCGTGGGTACAGATACGCAGTATTTT
>16|TRBD2|TRBJ2-3|TRBV7-9|.
CASSNGLAGSADTQYF
TGTGCCAGCAGCAATGGACTAGCGGGGTCCGCAGATACGCAGTATTTT
>13|.|TRBJ2-7|TRBV29-1|.
CSVGQPTPYEQYF
TGCAGCGTTGGACAGCCTACCCCATACGAGCAGTACTTC
>15|TRBD2|TRBJ2-1|TRBV6-4|.
CASSEIAGVGNEQFF
TGTGCCAGCAGTGAGATAGCGGGAGTTGGCAATGAGCAGTTCTTC
>13|.|TRBJ1-2|TRBV20-1|.
CSAREYDNYGYTF
TGCAGTGCTAGGGAATATGATAACTATGGCTACACCTTC
>15|TRBD2|TRBJ2-7|TRBV20-1|few
CSAYIAGASAYEQYF
TGCAGTGCTTACATCGCGGGAGCCTCCGCCTACGAGCAGTACTTC
>17|TRBD2|TRBJ2-1|TRBV6-5|.
CASSYSGAGGPYNEQFF
TGTGCCAGCAGTTACTCTGGGGCGGGAGGCCCTTACAATGAGCAGTTCTTC
>13|.|TRBJ2-1|TRBV29-1|.
CSVVTPVGNEQFF
TGCAGCGTTGTAACGCCCGTGGGCAATGAGCAGTTCTTC
>14|TRBD1|TRBJ2-7|TRBV27|few
CASSLNRGNYEQYF
TGTGCCAGCAGTTTGAACAGGGGAAACTACGAGCAGTACTTC
>15|.|TRBJ2-1|TRBV4-2|many
CASSQSTDPQYEQFF
TGTGCCAGCAGCCAAAGCACCGACCCCCAATATGAGCAGTTCTTC
>18|TRBD1|TRBJ1-6|TRBV4-2|few
CASSQVGAGTAANSPLHF
TGTGCCAGCAGCCAAGTAGGAGCCGGGACAGCCGCTAATTCACCCCTCCACTTT
>11|.|TRBJ2-1|TRBV29-1|few
CSVEGLNEQFF
TGCAGCGTTGAAGGGCTGAATGAGCAGTTCTTC
>15|.|TRBJ2-5|TRBV7-2|.
CASSLHRANQETQYF
TGTGCCAGCAGCTTACATCGGGCAAACCAAGAGACCCAGTACTTC
>14|.|TRBJ1-6|TRBV25-1|few
CASSERLFNSPLHF
TGTGCCAGCAGTGAACGGTTGTTCAATTCACCCCTCCACTTT
>14|.|TRBJ2-1|TRBV25-1|.
CAGTTGSSFDEQFF
TGTGCCGGCACGACAGGTAGTTCGTTTGATGAGCAGTTCTTC
>14|TRBD2|TRBJ2-7|TRBV7-2|.
CASSKGLENYEQYF
TGTGCCAGCAGCAAAGGACTAGAGAACTACGAGCAGTACTTC
>11|.|TRBJ2-4|TRBV5-6|.
CAGSLFHEQYF
TGTGCCGGCAGCTTGTTTCATGAGCAGTACTTC
>11|.|TRBJ2-1|TRBV20-1|few
CSATVLNEQFF
TGCAGTGCTACAGTGCTCAATGAGCAGTTCTTC
>16|TRBD1|TRBJ2-7|TRBV30|.
CAWSVGGQHGIYEQYF
TGTGCCTGGAGTGTAGGGGGACAGCACGGAATCTACGAGCAGTACTTC
>18|.|TRBJ1-5|TRBV9|.
CASSVETRATVGNQPQHF
TGTGCCAGCAGCGTAGAAACCCGGGCCACAGTGGGGAATCAGCCCCAGCATTTT
>14|.|TRBJ2-1|TRBV7-9|.
CASSLFTSMNEQFF
TGTGCCAGCAGCTTATTTACTAGTATGAATGAGCAGTTCTTC
>16|.|TRBJ2-5|TRBV11-2|.
CASSLAPSRLQETQYF
TGTGCCAGCAGCTTAGCACCGTCGCGGCTCCAAGAGACCCAGTACTTC
>12|TRBD2|TRBJ2-3|TRBV6-5|.
CASGLARDTQYF
TGTGCCAGCGGACTAGCGAGAGATACGCAGTATTTT
>18|TRBD2|TRBJ2-3|TRBV11-2|.
CASSPWTSGRANTDTQYF
TGTGCCAGCAGCCCGTGGACTAGCGGGAGGGCGAATACAGATACGCAGTATTTT